A selection of T cell receptor beta chains follows, all from one sample in a study of T cells expressing NK-cell markers. TCRdb re-called the 5' RACE reads; every CDR3 protein appears as one record, without DNA. In all, the sample yields some 500,000 distinct CDR3 sequences. Material for sequencing was blood T cells: a sorted CD56 or NKG2C T cell subset, CD4+ or CD8+ T cells, or bulk PBMC T cells (not recorded which). These receptors originate from a woman aged 45 to 65 in good health. CDR3s include the opening cysteine and the closing phenylalanine or tryptophan.

V gene	J gene	CDR3 protein
TRBV20-1	TRBJ2-3	CSAALGGSTDTQYF
TRBV5-1	TRBJ1-1	CASSLETGVANTEAFF
TRBV7-2	TRBJ1-6	CASSLNSPLHF
TRBV15	TRBJ1-4	CATSRVVLGQGTTEKLFF
TRBV10-3	TRBJ2-2	CANRDSYANTGELFF
TRBV5-1	TRBJ2-4	CASSLGPRLAKNIQYF
TRBV11-2	TRBJ2-1	CASSFDPGGRRLDEQFF
TRBV11-2	TRBJ2-1	CASSREGTTTQFF
TRBV29-1	TRBJ2-3	CSVASGTVVDTQYF
TRBV28	TRBJ2-2	CASSLPGTNTGELFF
TRBV5-1	TRBJ2-7	CASSLVGTLTYEQYF
TRBV20-1	TRBJ2-5	CSAPTGPGTQYF
TRBV7-9	TRBJ2-7	CASSASGQYEQYF
TRBV29-1	TRBJ2-2	CSVGGVGYTGELFF
TRBV24-1	TRBJ2-1	CATSDWGTRYNEQFF
TRBV5-1	TRBJ2-2	CASSPLAGLDGELFF
TRBV10-3	TRBJ1-5	CAISLKQGTDQPQHF
TRBV15	TRBJ2-7	CATSRPLADPSYEQYF
TRBV3-1	TRBJ2-1	CASSQSGIGEQFF
TRBV15	TRBJ2-4	CATSPPGLVGNIQYF
TRBV20-1	TRBJ2-7	CSARESLLYEQYF
TRBV2	TRBJ2-3	CASSSEGLSDTQYF
TRBV7-8	TRBJ1-1	CASSRGWTGNTEAFF
TRBV12-3/TRBV12-4	TRBJ2-4	CASSLEGVKTKNIQYF
TRBV12-3/TRBV12-4	TRBJ2-2	CASSSRMYTTGELFF
TRBV5-6	TRBJ2-5	CASSFLGEYQETQYF
TRBV25-1	TRBJ2-7	CASTQGKGYEQYF
TRBV5-1	TRBJ2-5	CASSIQGLGETQYF
TRBV7-7	TRBJ2-1	CASSPNSGRVYNEQFF
TRBV12-3/TRBV12-4	TRBJ2-7	CASSLVRGRGNEQYF
TRBV24-1	TRBJ1-5	CATSDVGTGNQPQHF
TRBV5-6	TRBJ1-2	CASSPPGQGASYTF
TRBV5-1	TRBJ2-4	CASRPPGQGPRNIQYF
TRBV15	TRBJ2-1	CATSRGMGQGNEQFF
TRBV6-1	TRBJ1-1	CASSVEGSRREAFF
TRBV20-1	TRBJ2-3	CSARTGQGGDTQYF
TRBV20-1	TRBJ2-3	CSARGTSGRSTDTQYF
TRBV9	TRBJ2-1	CASSAPGLASNEQFF
TRBV12-3/TRBV12-4	TRBJ2-2	CASSPGTKRGGELFF
TRBV15	TRBJ2-5	CATSRDLTETETQYF
TRBV6-2/TRBV6-3	TRBJ2-1	CASRQDRASQYNEQFF
TRBV4-2	TRBJ1-3	CASRPGQGELPIYF
TRBV30	TRBJ2-7	CAWSVRAGAVQYF
TRBV20-1	TRBJ1-6	CSARPTGTVDNSPLHF
TRBV5-1	TRBJ2-5	CASSFEEGLKETQYF